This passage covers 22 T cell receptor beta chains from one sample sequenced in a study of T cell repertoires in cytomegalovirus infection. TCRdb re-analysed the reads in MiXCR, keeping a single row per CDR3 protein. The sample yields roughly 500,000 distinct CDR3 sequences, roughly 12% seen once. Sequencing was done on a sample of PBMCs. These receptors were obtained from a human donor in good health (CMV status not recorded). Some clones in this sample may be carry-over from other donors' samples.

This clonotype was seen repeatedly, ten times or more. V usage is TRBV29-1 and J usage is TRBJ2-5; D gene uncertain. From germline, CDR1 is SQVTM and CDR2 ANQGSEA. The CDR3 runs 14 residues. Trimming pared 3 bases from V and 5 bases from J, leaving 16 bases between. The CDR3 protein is CSVEKGRSAETQYF. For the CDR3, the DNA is TGCAGCGTTGAGAAGGGCAGGTCAGCGGAGACCCAGTACTTC.

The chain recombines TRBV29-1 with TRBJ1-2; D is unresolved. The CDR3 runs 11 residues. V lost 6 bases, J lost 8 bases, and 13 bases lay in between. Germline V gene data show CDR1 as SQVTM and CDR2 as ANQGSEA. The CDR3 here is CSVVSQEGYTF. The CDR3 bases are TGCAGCGTAGTTAGCCAAGAGGGCTACACCTTC.

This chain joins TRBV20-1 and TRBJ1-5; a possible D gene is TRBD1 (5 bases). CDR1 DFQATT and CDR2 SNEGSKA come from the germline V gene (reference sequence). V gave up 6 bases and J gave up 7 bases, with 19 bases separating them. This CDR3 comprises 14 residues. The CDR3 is CSAETGTLGQPQHF. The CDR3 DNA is TGCAGTGCAGAGACCGGGACCCTAGGCCAGCCCCAGCATTTT.

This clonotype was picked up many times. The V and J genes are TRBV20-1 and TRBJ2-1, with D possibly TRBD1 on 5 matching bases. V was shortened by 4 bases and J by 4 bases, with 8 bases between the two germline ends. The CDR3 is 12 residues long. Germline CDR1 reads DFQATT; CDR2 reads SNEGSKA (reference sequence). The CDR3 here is CSAIDSYNEQFF. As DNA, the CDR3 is TGCAGTGCTATAGACAGTTACAATGAGCAGTTCTTC.

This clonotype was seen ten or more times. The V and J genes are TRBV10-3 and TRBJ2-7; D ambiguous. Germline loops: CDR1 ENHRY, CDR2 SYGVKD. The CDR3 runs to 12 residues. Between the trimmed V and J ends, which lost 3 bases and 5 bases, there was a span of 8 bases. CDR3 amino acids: CAISEFDDEQYF. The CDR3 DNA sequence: TGTGCCATCAGTGAATTTGATGACGAGCAGTACTTC.

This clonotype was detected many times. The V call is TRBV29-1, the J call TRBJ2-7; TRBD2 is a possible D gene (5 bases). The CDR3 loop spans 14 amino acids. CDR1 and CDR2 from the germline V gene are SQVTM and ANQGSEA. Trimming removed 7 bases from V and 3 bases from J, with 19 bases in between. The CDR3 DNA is TGCAGCGCCTCGGGGTCGCAGGCGGGCTACGAGCAGTACTTC. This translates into CSASGSQAGYEQYF.

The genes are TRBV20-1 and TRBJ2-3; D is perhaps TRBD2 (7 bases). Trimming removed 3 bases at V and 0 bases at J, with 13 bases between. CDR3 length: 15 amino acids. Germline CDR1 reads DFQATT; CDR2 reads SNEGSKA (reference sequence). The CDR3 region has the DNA TGCAGTGCTAGGAGGACAGCGGGGAGCACAGATACGCAGTATTTT. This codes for CSARRTAGSTDTQYF.

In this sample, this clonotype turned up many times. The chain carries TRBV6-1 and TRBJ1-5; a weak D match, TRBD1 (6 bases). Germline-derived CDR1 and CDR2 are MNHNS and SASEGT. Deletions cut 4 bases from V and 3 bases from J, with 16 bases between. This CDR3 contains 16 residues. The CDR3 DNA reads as TGTGCCAGCAGTGTGATCCCCAGGGGTTCCAATCAGCCCCAGCATTTT. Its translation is CASSVIPRGSNQPQHF.

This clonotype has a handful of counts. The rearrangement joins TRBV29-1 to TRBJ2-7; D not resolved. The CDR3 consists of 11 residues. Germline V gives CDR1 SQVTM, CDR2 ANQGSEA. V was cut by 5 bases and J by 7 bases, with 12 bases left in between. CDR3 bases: TGCAGCGTTCAGGCGCGGCGTGAGCAGTACTTC. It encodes CSVQARREQYF.

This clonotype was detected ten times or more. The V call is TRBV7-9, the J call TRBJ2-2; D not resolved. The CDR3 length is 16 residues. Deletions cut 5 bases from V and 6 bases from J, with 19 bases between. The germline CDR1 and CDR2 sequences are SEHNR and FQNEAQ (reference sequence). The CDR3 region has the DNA TGTGCCAGCAGCCCAGCCCTATATCTCTGGCCCGGGGAGCTGTTTTTT. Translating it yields CASSPALYLWPGELFF.

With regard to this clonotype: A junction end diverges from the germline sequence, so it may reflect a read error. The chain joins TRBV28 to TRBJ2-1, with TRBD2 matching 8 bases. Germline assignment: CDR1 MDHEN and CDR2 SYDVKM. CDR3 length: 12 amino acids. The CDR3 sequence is CVSRTSGNEQFF. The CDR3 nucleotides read TGTGTCAGCAGAACTAGCGGCAATGAGCAGTTCTTC.

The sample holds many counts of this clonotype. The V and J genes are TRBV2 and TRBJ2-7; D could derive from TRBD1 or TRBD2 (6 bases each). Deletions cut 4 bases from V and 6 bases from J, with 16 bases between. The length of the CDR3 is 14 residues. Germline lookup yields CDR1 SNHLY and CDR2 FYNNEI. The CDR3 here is CASSVSEGGGEQYF. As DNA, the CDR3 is TGTGCCAGCAGTGTCTCTGAGGGGGGAGGCGAGCAGTACTTC.

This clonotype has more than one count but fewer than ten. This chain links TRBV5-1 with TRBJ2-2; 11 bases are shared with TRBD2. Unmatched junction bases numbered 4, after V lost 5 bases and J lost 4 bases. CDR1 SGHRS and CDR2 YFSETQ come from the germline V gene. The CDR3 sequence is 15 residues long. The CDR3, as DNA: TGCGCCAGCAGGGGGACTAGCGGACCCACCGGGGAGCTGTTTTTT. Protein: CASRGTSGPTGELFF. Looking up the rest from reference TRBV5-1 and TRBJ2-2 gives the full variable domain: KAGVTQTPRYLIKTRGQQVTLSCSPISGHRSVSWYQQTPGQGLQFLFEYFSETQRNKGNFPGRFSGRQFSNSRSEMNVSTLELGDSALYLCASRGTSGPTGELFFGEGSRLTVL.

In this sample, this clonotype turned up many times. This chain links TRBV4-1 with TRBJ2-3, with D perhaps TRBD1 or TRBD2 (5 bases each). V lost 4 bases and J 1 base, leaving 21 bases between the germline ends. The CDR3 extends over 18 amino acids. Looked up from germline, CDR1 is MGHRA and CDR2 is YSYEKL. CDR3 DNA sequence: TGCGCCAGCAGCCTCGGGGTTTGGACAAAACTACGCACAGATACGCAGTATTTT. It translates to CASSLGVWTKLRTDTQYF.

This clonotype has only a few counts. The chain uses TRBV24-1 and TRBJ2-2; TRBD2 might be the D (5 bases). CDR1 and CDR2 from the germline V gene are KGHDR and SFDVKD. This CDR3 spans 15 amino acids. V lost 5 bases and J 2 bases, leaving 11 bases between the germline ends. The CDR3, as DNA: TGTGCCACCAGTGGATTTCGGGGAAACACCGGGGAGCTGTTTTTT. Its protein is CATSGFRGNTGELFF.

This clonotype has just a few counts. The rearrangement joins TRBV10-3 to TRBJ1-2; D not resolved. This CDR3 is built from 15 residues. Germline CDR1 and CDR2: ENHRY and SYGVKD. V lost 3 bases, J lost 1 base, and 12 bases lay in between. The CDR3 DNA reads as TGTGCCATCAGTGAAGGGTCGGCCCTTAACTATGGCTACACCTTC. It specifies CAISEGSALNYGYTF.

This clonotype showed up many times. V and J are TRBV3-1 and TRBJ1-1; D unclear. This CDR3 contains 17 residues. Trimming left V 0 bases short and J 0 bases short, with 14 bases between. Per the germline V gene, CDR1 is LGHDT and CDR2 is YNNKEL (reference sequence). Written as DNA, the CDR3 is TGTGCCAGCAGCCAAGAGGTGGATCCCGCGTTGAACACTGAAGCTTTCTTT. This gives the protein CASSQEVDPALNTEAFF.

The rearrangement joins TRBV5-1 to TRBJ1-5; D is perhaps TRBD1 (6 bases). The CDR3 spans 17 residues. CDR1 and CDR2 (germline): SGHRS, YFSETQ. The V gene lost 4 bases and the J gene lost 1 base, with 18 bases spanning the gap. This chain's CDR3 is CASSPGQGWRSNQPQHF. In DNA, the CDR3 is TGCGCCAGCAGCCCCGGGCAGGGGTGGAGGAGCAATCAGCCCCAGCATTTT.

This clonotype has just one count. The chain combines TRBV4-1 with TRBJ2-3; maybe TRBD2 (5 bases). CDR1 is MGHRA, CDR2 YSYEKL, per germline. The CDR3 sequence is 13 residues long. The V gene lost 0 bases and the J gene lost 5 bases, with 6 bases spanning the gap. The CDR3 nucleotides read TGCGCCAGCAGCCAAGAAGCGGTAGATACGCAGTATTTT. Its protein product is CASSQEAVDTQYF.

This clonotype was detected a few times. The CDR3 loop reads CSASSGGGNTIYF. The CDR3 coding sequence is TGCAGTGCTAGTTCTGGGGGAGGAAACACCATATATTTT. The chain joins TRBV20-1 to TRBJ1-3; weak D call: TRBD1 (5 bases). This CDR3 is built from 13 residues. V shed 3 bases and J shed 4 bases, with 10 bases lying between them. Germline V CDR1 and CDR2: DFQATT, SNEGSKA (reference sequence).

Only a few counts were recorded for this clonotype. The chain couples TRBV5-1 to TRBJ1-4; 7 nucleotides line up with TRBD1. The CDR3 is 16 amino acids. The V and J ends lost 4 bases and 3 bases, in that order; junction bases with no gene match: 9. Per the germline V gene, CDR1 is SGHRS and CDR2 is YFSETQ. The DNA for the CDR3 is TGCGCCAGCAGCCCAGACCGACAGGGATCTAATGAAAAACTGTTTTTT. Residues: CASSPDRQGSNEKLFF.

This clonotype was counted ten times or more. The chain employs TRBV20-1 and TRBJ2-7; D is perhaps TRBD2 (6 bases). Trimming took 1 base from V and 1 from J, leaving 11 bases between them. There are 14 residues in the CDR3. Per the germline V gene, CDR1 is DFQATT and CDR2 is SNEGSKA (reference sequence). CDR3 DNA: TGCAGTGCTAGAGGGGGGGTCCGATCCTACGAGCAGTACTTC. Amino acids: CSARGGVRSYEQYF.